Listed here is a single TCR beta chain. Its binding antigen is unknown. Base quality data are lacking; no much larger clone is found one base away. The method behind the library was the immunoSEQ multiplex PCR assay. For the multiplex PCR, a mixture combining 60 forward primers for TCR Vbeta segments and 13 reverse primers for TCR Jbeta segments was used. Amplification of the CDR3 region of rearranged TCR beta genes was performed with a multiplex PCR assay on genomic DNA. Amplified TCR beta libraries were sequenced as 87-base-pair reads on the Illumina HiSeq System. On the study's bioinformatics: In a later analysis, tens of millions of unique TCR beta chains were counted across the 650 to 750 repertoires, and roughly 11 million of these chains were shared by at least two donors. Raw reads were error-corrected and collapsed into unique sequences with a nearest-neighbor algorithm that merged closely related sequences to remove PCR and sequencing errors. CDR3 sequences were aligned to IMGT reference sequences to assign V, D and J gene segments. Each retained sequence needed at least a six-nucleotide match to both a V gene segment and a J gene segment. Rearrangements were called productive when the CDR3 lacked stop codons and stayed in frame with V and J; all others were non-productive. CDR3 was defined according to IMGT convention as the region running from the second conserved V-encoded cysteine to the conserved J-encoded phenylalanine. The earlier analysis of 587 of the donors excluded sequences that lacked an unambiguous match to a single V gene segment. In an earlier analysis of some 590 of the donors, a V segment was called functional when productive rearrangements were above 56.7%, and segregating when the standard deviation between donors exceeded 5%. A statistical classification framework was built to diagnose cytomegalovirus status from the catalog of TCR beta chain sequences. In a later analysis, V and J genes were assigned by comparing TCR nucleotide sequences against IMGT/GENE-DB human TR gene sequences. Using the TCRdist pipeline, a later analysis assigned CDR3 sequences along with most-parsimonious VDJ recombination scenarios. In a later analysis, each TCR beta chain was defined by its CDR3 amino acid sequence together with its V-gene family, and reads lacking a unique V-gene family were excluded. As a way to deal with suspected cross-contamination and a sequencing artifact, a later analysis dropped 500 to 700 nucleotide sequences that were highly shared and had low generation probability. In a later analysis, a clonal expansion index was calculated for each public chain from normalized within-repertoire ranks of inferred template counts. Generation probabilities in a later analysis came from a VDJ recombination model fitted to out-of-frame rearrangements, and those results were checked against IGoR. A later analysis scored TCR-TCR, TCR-HLA and TCR-CMV co-occurrence with hypergeometric tests, applying a repertoire-size bias correction to TCR pairs. To estimate false discovery rates, a later analysis permuted the HLA or CMV assignments 20 times. In a later analysis, co-occurring TCRs were grouped using DBSCAN, with TCRdist sequence similarity added in when clustering inside HLA-allele-positive subsets. Repertoires with fewer than 30,000 or more than 120,000 public chains were left out of co-occurrence clustering, as were a handful of repertoires with anomalous nucleotide sharing. As stored in TCRdb, this immuneACCESS dataset retains in-frame rearrangements with V and J assigned. A fraction of the clones does not appear; measured against another copy, unresolved V genes explain less than half of the discrepancy, and the remainder lacks a known reason. V, J and clone size are those of that table, while D and trimming were read from the DNA. The sample includes around 150,000 clones, with around 81% observed a single time. The ten largest make up 6.8% of the sample.

The cohort consisted of 666 healthy bone marrow donors. All cohort members were sampled while nominally healthy, although unrecorded immune exposures were likely present. The donor tested CMV seropositive, placing the donor among the 289 seropositive members of the cohort. A peripheral blood sample was collected from each donor, and TCR beta sequencing was performed on peripheral blood mononuclear cells. The Qiagen DNeasy Blood Extraction Kit was used to extract genomic DNA from the blood cell samples. The data were obtained in a study of cytomegalovirus exposure and HLA in healthy donors (dated 2017 in TCRdb). The study in broad terms: According to an earlier analysis of 587 of the donors, about 179 million T cells yielded 90 million to 140 million unique TCR beta sequences and approximately 300 Gb of sequence data. The genetic ancestry cluster associated with self-reported Caucasian donors included around 76% of the roughly 400 genotyped donors. The number of donors typed differed by locus, with roughly 620-630 for A, B, C, DRB1 and DQB1, 522 for DQA1, 600 to 610 for DPA1, and around 450 for DPB1. An earlier analysis of approximately 640 of the donors applied high-throughput TCR beta sequencing to assess whether each TCR beta V gene segment acted as functional or pseudogenic. To study patterns of TCR occurrence, a later analysis re-analyzed previously published TCR beta repertoires from 500 to 850 donors and added high-resolution HLA genotyping. Across roughly 420 genotyped donors of the cohort, an average of about 250,000 unique TCR beta nucleotide sequences per donor were sequenced, and 15% to 20% of those sequences were non-productive. About 280 gigabases of sequencing data and tens of millions of unique TCR sequences were included in an early release covering around 650 HLA-typed donors. All discovery cohort repertoires had been generated on a single sequencing platform. Because of strong linkage in the cohort, roughly five DR-DQ haplotypes were treated as single units for association and clustering. The T cell repertoires of under 700 subjects were profiled by immunosequencing and related to cytomegalovirus serostatus. Both class I and class II loci were covered by HLA typing, at four-digit resolution. Donor age, sex, ethnicity and CMV serostatus were collected together with the repertoire data. To predict cytomegalovirus infection status, the study combined high-throughput TCR immunosequencing, statistical association of individual TCRs with disease status, and machine learning. The study aimed to test whether signatures of past pathogen exposure could be identified by cataloging public T cell receptors. In the later analysis, no new phenotypic data were used to find candidate immune exposures; instead, reliance was placed on TCR beta sequences and their occurrence across donors. Along with the approximately 700-subject first cohort, a separate validation cohort of over a hundred different subjects was used. A later genetic analysis took genome-wide SNP genotypes for 398 of the 666 donors and used that subset as a discovery cohort. Findings and caveats that apply to the study as a whole: The only immune exposure information available for the cohort was CMV serostatus. Assigning TCR associations to individual alleles was difficult when HLA alleles, especially DR and DQ, strongly co-occurred. A later genetic analysis associated a missense DCLRE1C variant with V-gene and J-gene trimming of TCR beta chains, and an independent cohort replicated the association. A group of highly shared sequence variants was considered likely to be a technical artifact of the sequencing pipeline. Linkage disequilibrium might explain the correlated functional status among segregating V segments, but an unknown experimental factor could not be excluded. The earlier analysis of 587 of the donors excluded some 15 rarely observed V segments, including chromosome 9 orphons, because counts were too low. Broadly in line with IMGT annotations, most TCR beta V segments showed up in productive rearrangements about 90% or about 30% of the time in an earlier analysis of roughly 590 of the donors. The study listed 150 to 200 TCR beta chains as associated with cytomegalovirus. In a later analysis, HLA-associated TCR beta chains were found to be more clonally expanded and to have lower generation probabilities than equally common non-associated chains. A later analysis associated 16,951 TCR beta sequences with specific HLA alleles at a false discovery rate of 0.05. In vitro tests confirmed that a few of the cytomegalovirus-associated TCR beta chains recognize cytomegalovirus antigens. A later analysis found that most CMV-associated TCR beta chains appeared HLA-restricted, with HLA associations seemingly driven largely by CMV exposure. The classifier was reported to diagnose cytomegalovirus status with high specificity and sensitivity in both the original and validation cohorts. A further reported finding was that TCR beta sequences accurately predicted the HLA-A and HLA-B alleles for most subjects in the first cohort. Some IMGT-functional V segments, including TRBV6-2 and TRBV6-3, could not be told apart with the 87-base-pair reads, so those segments were excluded. Several of the top co-occurrence clusters appeared to be linked to parvovirus B19, influenza, CMV and Epstein-Barr virus, according to a later analysis. A later genetic analysis reported fewer N-insertions in productive TCRs among donors in an Asian-associated ancestry cluster than the roughly 670-donor mean. In a later analysis, the rate of TCR association differed among HLA loci, with DRB1 alleles having the most associated TCRs and HLA-C alleles having the fewest. Because HLA typing was missing for some donors at each locus, association tests included only the typed subset. The presence/absence analyses assumed that sequencing depth was roughly uniform across donors, and that assumption may not be true. This cohort had only TCR beta chains sequenced, and the lack of alpha or paired-chain data limited which features could be detected. Across donors, most TCR sequences were observed very rarely, whereas some public TCRs were present in many individuals. The authors suggested that the approach could potentially be extended to other disease states and immunological phenotypes.

Inclusive of the bounding cysteine and phenylalanine, the CDR3 is 15 residues long. Only the CDR3 DNA is retained, 45 bases long and in frame from the first base. V loses 5 bases at its end and J loses 9 bases; junction bases beyond the gene matches: 8. CDR1 and CDR2, per the germline V gene, are MDHEN and SYDVKM. What was sequenced was PBMCs. The source of this sequence is a man aged 35-49 years in good health and CMV-seropositive. The rearrangement joined TRBV28 to TRBJ2-1; 12 central nucleotides agree with TRBD2. CDR3 loop: CASSELAGGPGEQFF. The nucleotide sequence is TGTGCCAGCAGTGAGCTAGCGGGGGGGCCTGGTGAGCAGTTCTTC.